This T cell receptor (beta chain) derives from a study of blood T cell repertoires in COVID-19 (dated by TCRdb to 2018 to 2020). Regarding the complete study: Collaborator samples came from the United States, Italy and Spain and covered acute and convalescent phases of COVID-19. Subjects who had been exposed to COVID-19, were actively infected with it, or had recovered from it provided the deeply sampled blood TCRbeta repertoires that made up the dataset. The material from the prospective study consisted of cDNA or gDNA derived from T cells, B-cell-depleted T cells, or PBMCs. A freely available public database, intended as a resource for researchers studying the immune response to SARS-CoV-2, is where the repertoires were released. HLA class I and class II types, where available, came from metadata supplied by the sample provider rather than from assay-based typing. Sample metadata almost always included a de-identified subject ID, COVID-19 status, age in years and sex. Samples came from the ongoing ImmuneRACE study (first 160 participants) plus 1,254 subjects from 6 global collaborators. Broader findings and caveats from the paper: Clinical and demographic metadata were provided uncurated, with the amount varying by source and participant.

Whole blood was collected in K2EDTA tubes by collaborating institutions according to the institutions' own protocols. For TCRbeta analysis, collaborator samples were shipped as frozen whole blood, as isolated PBMCs, or as DNA extracted from either sample type. The immunoSEQ Assay, a bias-controlled multiplex PCR, was used to amplify TCRbeta CDR3 regions from genomic DNA. The paper's data handling went like this. The number of nucleated cells in each sample was estimated from the amplification of reference gene primers within the assay. Sequence reads were collapsed and filtered to measure the absolute abundance of every unique TCRbeta CDR3 rearrangement. For each sample, productive Simpson clonality was calculated by taking the square root of Simpson's diversity index across productive rearrangements. This is the immuneACCESS table as TCRdb keeps it, with only in-frame sequences that have V and J called. A part of the clones is gone; compared with another copy, unresolved V genes explain less than half, and the rest is unexplained. The V and J calls and clone size were taken over from that table, and D and trimming were inferred from the DNA. The sample has approximately 190,000 clones on record, just under 85% of them singletons. The ten largest clones add up to 4% to 6% of the sample.

As encoded in the germline V gene (reference sequence), CDR1 is SGHKS while CDR2 is YYEKEE. V and J are truncated by 1 base and 9 bases respectively, leaving an intervening sequence of 11 bases. The CDR3 runs 14 residues from the cysteine to the phenylalanine. CDR3 DNA is the only sequence kept; it has 42 bases, read in frame from the first base. Concerning this clone: Its binding antigen is unknown. No base quality information exists; no much larger clone differs at one position.

Sequencing input: peripheral blood. This receptor chain uses TRBV5-5 and TRBJ1-6, with an unclear D gene assignment. The receptor was isolated from a woman in her seventies with active or convalescent COVID-19. The DNA sequence is as follows: TGTGCCAGCAGCTTGTTGGTGACAAGTTCACCCCTCCACTTT. It codes for CASSLLVTSSPLHF.